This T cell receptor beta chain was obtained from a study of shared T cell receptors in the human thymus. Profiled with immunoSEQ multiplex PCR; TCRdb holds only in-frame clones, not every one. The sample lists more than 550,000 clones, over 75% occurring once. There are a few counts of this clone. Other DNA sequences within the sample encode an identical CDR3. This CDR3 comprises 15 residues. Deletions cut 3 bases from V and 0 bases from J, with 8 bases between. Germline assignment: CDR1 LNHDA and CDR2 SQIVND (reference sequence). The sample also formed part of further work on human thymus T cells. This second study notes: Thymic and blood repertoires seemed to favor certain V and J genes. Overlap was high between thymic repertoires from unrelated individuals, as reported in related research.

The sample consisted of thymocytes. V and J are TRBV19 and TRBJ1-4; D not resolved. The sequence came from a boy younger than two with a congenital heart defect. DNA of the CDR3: TGTGCCAGTAGTATCACGGTTGCAACTAATGAAAAACTGTTTTTT. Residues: CASSITVATNEKLFF.